The T cell receptor beta chain described here comes from a study of T-cell memory formation after mild COVID-19. Study-level points and caveats: Shrinking CD4+ clones were chiefly CM and EM; CD8+ ones were chiefly EMRA.

As concerns this clonotype: Its antigen is not identified.

TCRdb fed the 5' RACE reads into MiXCR, producing one record per CDR3 protein. The table has roughly 280,000 distinct CDR3 sequences, 15% to 20% seen once. The TCR comes from a man in his late teens or twenties who had mild COVID-19 (a few samples of this study predate the infection). Cell type and time point are not known. What was sequenced was PBMCs or a T cell subset sorted from them (not recorded which).

This CDR3 is CASSLGLAVETQYF. DNA of the CDR3: TGTGCCAGCAGCTTGGGACTAGCGGTGGAGACCCAGTACTTC. The chain combines TRBV7-3 with TRBJ2-5; 11 bases align to TRBD2. The trim removed 3 bases at V and 5 bases at J, leaving 2 bases unmatched. The V gene's germline CDR1 is SGHTA and CDR2 FQGTGA. The CDR3 spans 14 residues.